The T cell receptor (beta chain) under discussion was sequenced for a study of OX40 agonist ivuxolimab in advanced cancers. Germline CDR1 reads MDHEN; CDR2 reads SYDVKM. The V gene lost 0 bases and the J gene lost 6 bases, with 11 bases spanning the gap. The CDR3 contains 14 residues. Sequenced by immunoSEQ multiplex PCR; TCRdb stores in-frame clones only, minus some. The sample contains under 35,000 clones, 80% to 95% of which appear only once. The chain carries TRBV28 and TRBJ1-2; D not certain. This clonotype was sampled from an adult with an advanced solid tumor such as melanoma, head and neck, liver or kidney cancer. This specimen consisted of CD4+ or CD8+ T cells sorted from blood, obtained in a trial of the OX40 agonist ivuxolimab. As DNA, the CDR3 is TGTGCCAGCAGTTTATGGCGGCAGAACGATGGCTACACCTTC. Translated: CASSLWRQNDGYTF.